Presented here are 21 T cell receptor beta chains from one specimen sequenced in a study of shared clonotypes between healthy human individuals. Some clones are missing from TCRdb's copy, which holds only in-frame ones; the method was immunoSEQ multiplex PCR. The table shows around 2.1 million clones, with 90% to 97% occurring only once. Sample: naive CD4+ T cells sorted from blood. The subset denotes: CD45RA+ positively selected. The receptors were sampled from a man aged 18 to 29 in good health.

The CDR3, as DNA: TGCGCCAGCAGCCAGATCTTTAATTCACCCCTCCACTTT. Translation gives CASSQIFNSPLHF. The chain links TRBV4-1 to TRBJ1-6; D remains unclear. V gave up 3 bases and J gave up 6 bases, with 6 bases separating them. The CDR3 is 13 amino acids. Germline V lookup: CDR1 MGHRA, CDR2 YSYEKL.

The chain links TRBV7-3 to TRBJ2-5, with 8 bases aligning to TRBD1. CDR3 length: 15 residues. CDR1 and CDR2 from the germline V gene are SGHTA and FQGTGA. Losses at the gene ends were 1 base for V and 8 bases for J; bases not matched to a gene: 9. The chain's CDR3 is CASSLNLGTGYTQYF. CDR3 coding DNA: TGTGCCAGCAGCTTAAATCTTGGGACAGGATATACCCAGTACTTC.

The CDR3 reads CASSEMGLASETQYF. As DNA, the CDR3 is TGTGCCAGCAGTGAAATGGGACTAGCATCAGAGACCCAGTACTTC. The chain has TRBV2 and TRBJ2-5, with 9 bases lining up with TRBD2. After removal of 2 bases from V and 4 bases from J, the junction contained 5 bases not matched to a gene. This CDR3 contains 15 residues. From germline, CDR1 is SNHLY and CDR2 FYNNEI.

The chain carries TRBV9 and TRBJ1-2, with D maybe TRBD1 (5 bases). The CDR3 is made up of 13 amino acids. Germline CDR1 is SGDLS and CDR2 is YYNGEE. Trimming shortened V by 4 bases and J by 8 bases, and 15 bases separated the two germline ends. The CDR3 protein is CASSRHAEGGYTF. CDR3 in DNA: TGTGCCAGCAGCCGCCATGCCGAGGGGGGCTACACCTTC.

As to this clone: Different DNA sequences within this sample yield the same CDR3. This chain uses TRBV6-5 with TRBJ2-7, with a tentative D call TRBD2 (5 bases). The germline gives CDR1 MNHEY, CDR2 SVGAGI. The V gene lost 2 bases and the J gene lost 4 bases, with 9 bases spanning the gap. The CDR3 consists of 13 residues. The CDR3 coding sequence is TGTGCCAGCAGTTACCGGGAAAGGTACGAGCAGTACTTC. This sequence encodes CASSYRERYEQYF.

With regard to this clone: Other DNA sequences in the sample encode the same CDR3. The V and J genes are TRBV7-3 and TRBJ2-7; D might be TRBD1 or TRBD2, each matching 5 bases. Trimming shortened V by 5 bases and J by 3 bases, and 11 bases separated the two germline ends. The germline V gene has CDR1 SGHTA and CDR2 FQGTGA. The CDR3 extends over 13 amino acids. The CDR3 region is CASSRGPGYEQYF. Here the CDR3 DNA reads TGTGCCAGCAGCCGGGGACCGGGCTACGAGCAGTACTTC.

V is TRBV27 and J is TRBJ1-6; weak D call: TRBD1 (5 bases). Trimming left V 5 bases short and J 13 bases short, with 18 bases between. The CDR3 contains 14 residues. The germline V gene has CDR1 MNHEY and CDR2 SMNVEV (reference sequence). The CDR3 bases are TGTGCCAGCAGTCTGATAAACCGGGACCACCCCCTCCACTTT. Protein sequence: CASSLINRDHPLHF.

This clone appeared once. In nucleotides, the CDR3 is TGTGCTAGTGGTTTGGCCCAAAAAACAGGGACGAACACTGAAGCTTTCTTT. Translated, it gives CASGLAQKTGTNTEAFF. The chain employs TRBV12-5 and TRBJ1-1; D may be TRBD1 (6 bases). Deletions cut 1 base from V and 1 base from J, with 16 bases between. CDR1 is LGHNT and CDR2 is FRNRAP in the germline V gene. The CDR3 runs to 17 residues.

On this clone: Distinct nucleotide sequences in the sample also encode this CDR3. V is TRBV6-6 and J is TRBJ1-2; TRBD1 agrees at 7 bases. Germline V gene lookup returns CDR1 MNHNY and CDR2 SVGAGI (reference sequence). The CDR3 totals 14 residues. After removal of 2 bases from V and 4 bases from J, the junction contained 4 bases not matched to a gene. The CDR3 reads CASSYGQGGYGYTF. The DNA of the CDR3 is TGTGCCAGCAGTTACGGCCAGGGGGGCTATGGCTACACCTTC.

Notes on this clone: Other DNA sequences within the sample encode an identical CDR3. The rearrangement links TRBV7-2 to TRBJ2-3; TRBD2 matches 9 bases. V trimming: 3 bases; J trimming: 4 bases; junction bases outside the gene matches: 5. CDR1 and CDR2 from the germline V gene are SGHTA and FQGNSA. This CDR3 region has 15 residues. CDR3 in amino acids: CASSFLAGGPDTQYF. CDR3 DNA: TGTGCCAGCAGCTTCCTCGCGGGAGGGCCAGATACGCAGTATTTT.

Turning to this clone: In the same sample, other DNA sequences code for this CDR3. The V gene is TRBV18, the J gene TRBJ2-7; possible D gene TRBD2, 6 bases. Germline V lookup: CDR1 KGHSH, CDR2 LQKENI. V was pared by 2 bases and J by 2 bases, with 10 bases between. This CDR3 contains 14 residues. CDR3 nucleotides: TGTGCCAGCTCACCAGGGAGGAGGGCCTACGAGCAGTACTTC. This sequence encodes CASSPGRRAYEQYF.

The CDR3 sequence: CASSSTSGRSFSAQELFF. The CDR3 DNA is TGTGCCAGCAGCAGTACTAGCGGGAGGTCGTTTAGTGCTCAGGAGCTGTTTTTT. The chain uses TRBV11-2 and TRBJ2-2; the match to TRBD2 covers 12 bases. Germline V CDR1 and CDR2: SGHAT, FQNNGV. Losses at the gene ends were 5 bases for V and 10 bases for J; bases not matched to a gene: 17. This CDR3 contains 18 residues.

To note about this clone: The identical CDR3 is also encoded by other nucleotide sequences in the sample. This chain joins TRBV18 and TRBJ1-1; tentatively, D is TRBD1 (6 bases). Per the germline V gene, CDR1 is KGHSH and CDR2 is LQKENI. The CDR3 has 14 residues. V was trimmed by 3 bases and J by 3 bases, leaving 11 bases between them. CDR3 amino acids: CASSPGQSYTEAFF. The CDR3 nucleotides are TGTGCCAGCTCACCCGGACAGTCATACACTGAAGCTTTCTTT.

The CDR3 DNA sequence: TGTGCCAGCAGCTTAGGAGGGACAGGCAATGAACCCCTCCACTTT. Translated, it gives CASSLGGTGNEPLHF. This chain joins TRBV7-9 and TRBJ1-6, with 8 positions matching TRBD1. V shed 1 base, J shed 12 bases, and the junction held 8 bases outside the gene matches. This CDR3 has 15 residues. Germline V gene lookup returns CDR1 SEHNR and CDR2 FQNEAQ (reference sequence).

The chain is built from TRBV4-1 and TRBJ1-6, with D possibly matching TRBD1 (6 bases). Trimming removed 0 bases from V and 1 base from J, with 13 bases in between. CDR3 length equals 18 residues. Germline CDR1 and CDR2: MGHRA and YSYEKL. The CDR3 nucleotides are TGCGCCAGCAGCCAAGACTCAGGGGTAAGATCCTATAATTCACCCCTCCACTTT. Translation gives CASSQDSGVRSYNSPLHF.

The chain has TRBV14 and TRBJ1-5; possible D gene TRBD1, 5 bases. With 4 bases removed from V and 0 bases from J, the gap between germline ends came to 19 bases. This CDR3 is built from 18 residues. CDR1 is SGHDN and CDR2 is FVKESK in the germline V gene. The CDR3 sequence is CASSPPTARSYSNQPQHF. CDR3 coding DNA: TGTGCCAGCAGCCCGCCGACAGCTCGGTCCTATAGCAATCAGCCCCAGCATTTT. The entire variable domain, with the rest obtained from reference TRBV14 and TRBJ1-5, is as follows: EAGVTQFPSHSVIEKGQTVTLRCDPISGHDNLYWYRRVMGKEIKFLLHFVKESKQDESGMPNNRFLAERTGGTYSTLKVQPAELEDSGVYFCASSPPTARSYSNQPQHFGDGTRLSIL.

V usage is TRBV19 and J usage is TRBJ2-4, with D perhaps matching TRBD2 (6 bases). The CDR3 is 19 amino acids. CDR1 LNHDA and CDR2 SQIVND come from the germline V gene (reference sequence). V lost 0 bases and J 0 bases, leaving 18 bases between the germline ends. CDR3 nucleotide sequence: TGTGCCAGTAGTATAGAGGGTTCCGGGAGAGCACTAGCCAAAAACATTCAGTACTTC. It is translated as CASSIEGSGRALAKNIQYF.

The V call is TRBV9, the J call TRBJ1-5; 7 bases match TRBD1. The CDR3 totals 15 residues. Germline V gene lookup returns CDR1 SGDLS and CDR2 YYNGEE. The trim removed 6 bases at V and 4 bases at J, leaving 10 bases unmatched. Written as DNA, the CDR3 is TGTGCCAGCAACCCGACAGGGATGGATAATCAGCCCCAGCATTTT. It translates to CASNPTGMDNQPQHF.

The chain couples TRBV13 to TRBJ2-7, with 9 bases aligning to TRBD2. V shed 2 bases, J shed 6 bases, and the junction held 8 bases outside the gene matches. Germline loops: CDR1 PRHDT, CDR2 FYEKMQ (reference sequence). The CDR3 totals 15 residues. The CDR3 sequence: CASSLTGTSSAEQYF. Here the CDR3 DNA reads TGTGCCAGCAGCTTAACCGGGACTAGCTCGGCCGAGCAGTACTTC.

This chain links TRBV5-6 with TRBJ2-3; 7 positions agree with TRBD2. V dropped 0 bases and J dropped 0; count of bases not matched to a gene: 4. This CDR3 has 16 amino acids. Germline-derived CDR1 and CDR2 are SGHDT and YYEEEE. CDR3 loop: CASSLVSAGSTDTQYF. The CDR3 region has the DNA TGTGCCAGCAGCTTGGTTTCAGCGGGGAGCACAGATACGCAGTATTTT.

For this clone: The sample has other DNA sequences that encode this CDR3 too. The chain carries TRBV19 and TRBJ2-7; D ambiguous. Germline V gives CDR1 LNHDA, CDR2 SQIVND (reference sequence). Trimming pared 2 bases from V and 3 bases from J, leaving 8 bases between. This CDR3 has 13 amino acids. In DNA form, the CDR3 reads TGTGCCAGTAGTATATTCGGCAGCTACGAGCAGTACTTC. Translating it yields CASSIFGSYEQYF.